A selection of T cell receptor beta chains follows, all from one sample in a study of immune heterogeneity within non-small cell lung tumors. TCRdb independently ran MiXCR on the multiplex PCR reads; one entry per CDR3 protein. There are approximately 2,000 distinct CDR3 sequences in the sample; 34% occur only once, and about 27% lies in the top ten. The source material was lung tumor tissue. The receptor set was obtained from a man between 65 and 79 years old with non-small cell lung cancer. CDR3s include the opening cysteine and the closing phenylalanine or tryptophan. Each record gives: CDR3 DNA, CDR3 protein, D gene, J gene, clone size, V gene. D genes are given only for firm matches. Part of the rows lack a size; the others show once, few, many or a class for expanded clones.

CDR3nt: TGCAGCGTTGGGGGGTGGGGTATGAACACTGAAGCTTTCTTT
CDR3aa: CSVGGWGMNTEAFF
d_gene: NA
j_gene: TRBJ1-1
abundance: NA
v_gene: TRBV29-1

CDR3nt: TGTGCCATCGCTATGACGGGGACAGACACTCGAGAGCAGTACTTC
CDR3aa: CAIAMTGTDTREQYF
d_gene: TRBD1
j_gene: TRBJ2-7
abundance: medium-sized
v_gene: TRBV10-3

CDR3nt: TGTGCCAGCATCGGACAGTCATCGAACTATGGCTACACCTTC
CDR3aa: CASIGQSSNYGYTF
d_gene: NA
j_gene: TRBJ1-2
abundance: large
v_gene: TRBV2

CDR3nt: TGTGCCAGCACGACAGTGCTAAATCAGCCCCAGCATTTT
CDR3aa: CASTTVLNQPQHF
d_gene: NA
j_gene: TRBJ1-5
abundance: NA
v_gene: TRBV12-3/TRBV12-4

CDR3nt: TGTGCCAGCAGCTTAAGACTAGCGGGATTGATGGATACGCAGTATTTT
CDR3aa: CASSLRLAGLMDTQYF
d_gene: TRBD2
j_gene: TRBJ2-3
abundance: NA
v_gene: TRBV7-8

CDR3nt: TGTGCCAGCAGTCCCACAGGACAGTTAGAAGCTTTCTTT
CDR3aa: CASSPTGQLEAFF
d_gene: NA
j_gene: TRBJ1-1
abundance: NA
v_gene: TRBV6-1

CDR3nt: TGTGCCAGCAGCGCCGCGCATTATTCACCCCTCCACTTT
CDR3aa: CASSAAHYSPLHF
d_gene: NA
j_gene: TRBJ1-6
abundance: NA
v_gene: TRBV7-9

CDR3nt: TGCAGTGCGTCTCAGGGGGCCGGTTTGGGCACTGAAGCTTTCTTT
CDR3aa: CSASQGAGLGTEAFF
d_gene: TRBD1
j_gene: TRBJ1-1
abundance: NA
v_gene: TRBV20-1

CDR3nt: TGTGCCAGCAGCCACCTCGGCAGGGCAGACCACGAAGCTTTCTTT
CDR3aa: CASSHLGRADHEAFF
d_gene: NA
j_gene: TRBJ1-1
abundance: NA
v_gene: TRBV4-2

CDR3nt: TGTGCCACCAGTAGGGAAATCTCCTACAATGAGCAGTTCTTC
CDR3aa: CATSREISYNEQFF
d_gene: NA
j_gene: TRBJ2-1
abundance: NA
v_gene: TRBV24-1

CDR3nt: TGTGCCAGCAGTTTAAATGGCTATGAGCAGTTCTTC
CDR3aa: CASSLNGYEQFF
d_gene: NA
j_gene: TRBJ2-1
abundance: NA
v_gene: TRBV12-3/TRBV12-4

CDR3nt: TGTGCCAGCTCACCACAGGAGGGAGGGTACAATGAGCAGTTCTTC
CDR3aa: CASSPQEGGYNEQFF
d_gene: TRBD2
j_gene: TRBJ2-1
abundance: few
v_gene: TRBV18

CDR3nt: TGTGCCAGCAGGGGGGAGGGGACCCAGTACTTC
CDR3aa: CASRGEGTQYF
d_gene: TRBD2
j_gene: TRBJ2-5
abundance: NA
v_gene: TRBV2

CDR3nt: TGCAGTGCTACGCCCGATAGCGGGAGGCCCTACGAGCAGTACTTC
CDR3aa: CSATPDSGRPYEQYF
d_gene: TRBD2
j_gene: TRBJ2-7
abundance: few
v_gene: TRBV20-1

CDR3nt: TGTGCCAGCAGCCCCGGTTGGCAGGGAGAGACCCAGTACTTC
CDR3aa: CASSPGWQGETQYF
d_gene: NA
j_gene: TRBJ2-5
abundance: few
v_gene: TRBV7-9

CDR3nt: TGTGCCAGTAGTATAGCCGGGACGGTCAACACTGAAGCTTTCTTT
CDR3aa: CASSIAGTVNTEAFF
d_gene: NA
j_gene: TRBJ1-1
abundance: medium-sized
v_gene: TRBV19

CDR3nt: TGTGCCAGCATGATAGGGGCTAATCAGCCCCAGCATTTT
CDR3aa: CASMIGANQPQHF
d_gene: NA
j_gene: TRBJ1-5
abundance: NA
v_gene: TRBV2

CDR3nt: TGTGCCAGCAGTGACCGACTAGCAGGAGCTGGTTTCCCCTACGAGCAGTACTTC
CDR3aa: CASSDRLAGAGFPYEQYF
d_gene: TRBD2
j_gene: TRBJ2-7
abundance: NA
v_gene: TRBV6-4

CDR3nt: TGCAGTGCTAGAGACCCGGGGGTCCAAGAGACCCAGTACTTC
CDR3aa: CSARDPGVQETQYF
d_gene: NA
j_gene: TRBJ2-5
abundance: few
v_gene: TRBV20-1

CDR3nt: TGTGCCAGCAGTTTATCGCGGAACACTGAAGCTTTCTTT
CDR3aa: CASSLSRNTEAFF
d_gene: NA
j_gene: TRBJ1-1
abundance: few
v_gene: TRBV27

CDR3nt: TGTGCCAGCAGCTTAGATTCCGGACAGCCCCAGCATTTT
CDR3aa: CASSLDSGQPQHF
d_gene: NA
j_gene: TRBJ1-5
abundance: NA
v_gene: TRBV11-2

CDR3nt: TGCAGTGCTAGCCCCACAAGGTACACCGGGGAGCTGTTTTTT
CDR3aa: CSASPTRYTGELFF
d_gene: NA
j_gene: TRBJ2-2
abundance: NA
v_gene: TRBV20-1

CDR3nt: TGTGCCAGCAGTGAAAGAACAGAGAATTCACCCCTCCACTTT
CDR3aa: CASSERTENSPLHF
d_gene: NA
j_gene: TRBJ1-6
abundance: NA
v_gene: TRBV6-1

CDR3nt: TGTGCCAGCAGTTACCGAGTCGGCGCATACTATGGCTACACCTTC
CDR3aa: CASSYRVGAYYGYTF
d_gene: NA
j_gene: TRBJ1-2
abundance: few
v_gene: TRBV6-5

CDR3nt: TGTGCCAGCAGCTTCTGGGAGCCTGGAAACACCATATATTTT
CDR3aa: CASSFWEPGNTIYF
d_gene: NA
j_gene: TRBJ1-3
abundance: NA
v_gene: TRBV5-6

CDR3nt: TGTGCCAGCAGTTTACCGCAGTACTACGAGCAGTACTTC
CDR3aa: CASSLPQYYEQYF
d_gene: NA
j_gene: TRBJ2-7
abundance: NA
v_gene: TRBV28

CDR3nt: TGTGCCACCGGCCTCGCGGGGGGGCCTTCTGAGCAGTTCTTC
CDR3aa: CATGLAGGPSEQFF
d_gene: TRBD2
j_gene: TRBJ2-1
abundance: few
v_gene: TRBV15

CDR3nt: TGTGCCATCGGGACTTCGAGACAGGGGGGCCAAGCTGGCTACACCTTC
CDR3aa: CAIGTSRQGGQAGYTF
d_gene: TRBD1
j_gene: TRBJ1-2
abundance: few
v_gene: TRBV10-3

CDR3nt: TGCAGTGCTCCACCTCCGCCCACAGTTATGAACACTGAAGCTTTCTTT
CDR3aa: CSAPPPPTVMNTEAFF
d_gene: NA
j_gene: TRBJ1-1
abundance: NA
v_gene: TRBV20-1

CDR3nt: TGTGCCAGAAACACAGGGGACTCTGGAAACACCATATATTTT
CDR3aa: CARNTGDSGNTIYF
d_gene: TRBD1
j_gene: TRBJ1-3
abundance: NA
v_gene: TRBV2

CDR3nt: TGTGCCAGCAGCCAAGATCCAGCGCGAAGCACAGATACGCAGTATTTT
CDR3aa: CASSQDPARSTDTQYF
d_gene: NA
j_gene: TRBJ2-3
abundance: NA
v_gene: TRBV3-1

CDR3nt: TGTGCCGGCAGCCCAGCCGGGACCAGCAGCACAGATACGCAGTATTTT
CDR3aa: CAGSPAGTSSTDTQYF
d_gene: NA
j_gene: TRBJ2-3
abundance: NA
v_gene: TRBV5-4

CDR3nt: TGTGCCAGCAGCTTAGCCGGGCAGCCGGGCAATGAGCAGTTCTTC
CDR3aa: CASSLAGQPGNEQFF
d_gene: NA
j_gene: TRBJ2-1
abundance: NA
v_gene: TRBV11-2

CDR3nt: TGTGCCAGCAGCTTAGATCGAGAGGTGGAGACCCAGTACTTC
CDR3aa: CASSLDREVETQYF
d_gene: NA
j_gene: TRBJ2-5
abundance: NA
v_gene: TRBV11-2

CDR3nt: TGTGCCACCAGTCAGACAGGGGTCGGTATCGGTCTCCACGAGCAGTACTTC
CDR3aa: CATSQTGVGIGLHEQYF
d_gene: TRBD1
j_gene: TRBJ2-7
abundance: medium-sized
v_gene: TRBV15

CDR3nt: TGTGCCAGCAGCGTAGGGACTGGGGCTAATGAAAAACTGTTTTTT
CDR3aa: CASSVGTGANEKLFF
d_gene: NA
j_gene: TRBJ1-4
abundance: NA
v_gene: TRBV9

CDR3nt: TGTGCCAGCAGTGAAACTCCGGGGCATGGCTACACCTTC
CDR3aa: CASSETPGHGYTF
d_gene: NA
j_gene: TRBJ1-2
abundance: once
v_gene: TRBV9

CDR3nt: TGTGCCACCAGCGTGACAGACCAAGAGACCCAGTACTTC
CDR3aa: CATSVTDQETQYF
d_gene: NA
j_gene: TRBJ2-5
abundance: NA
v_gene: TRBV24-1

CDR3nt: TGCGCCAGCAGCTTAATCCCGGGACAGGGTAAGCCCCAGCATTTT
CDR3aa: CASSLIPGQGKPQHF
d_gene: TRBD1
j_gene: TRBJ1-5
abundance: large
v_gene: TRBV5-1

CDR3nt: TGTGCCAGCAGGGGGGACAGGGGGGGATACAATGAGCAGTTCTTC
CDR3aa: CASRGDRGGYNEQFF
d_gene: TRBD1
j_gene: TRBJ2-1
abundance: few
v_gene: TRBV12-3/TRBV12-4

CDR3nt: TGTGCCAGCAGTGCGGGACTAGTTCCCTACGAGCAGTACTTC
CDR3aa: CASSAGLVPYEQYF
d_gene: TRBD2
j_gene: TRBJ2-7
abundance: large
v_gene: TRBV2

CDR3nt: TGTGCCACCGAGGGGGGGCTTAATCAGCCCCAGCATTTT
CDR3aa: CATEGGLNQPQHF
d_gene: NA
j_gene: TRBJ1-5
abundance: NA
v_gene: TRBV15

CDR3nt: TGCGCCAGCAGCGGACACAGGCATGGCTACACCTTC
CDR3aa: CASSGHRHGYTF
d_gene: NA
j_gene: TRBJ1-2
abundance: few
v_gene: TRBV5-1

CDR3nt: TGCAGTGCTAGAGTCCCTAGCGGGGCCCACAATGAGCAGTTCTTC
CDR3aa: CSARVPSGAHNEQFF
d_gene: TRBD2
j_gene: TRBJ2-1
abundance: NA
v_gene: TRBV20-1

CDR3nt: TGTGCCAGCAGGAACTACGGGCCTCCTGGCACCGGGGAGCTGTTTTTT
CDR3aa: CASRNYGPPGTGELFF
d_gene: NA
j_gene: TRBJ2-2
abundance: NA
v_gene: TRBV6-2/TRBV6-3

CDR3nt: TGTGCCAGCAGTCCCCTCGGGACAGGGATTAATGAAAAACTGTTTTTT
CDR3aa: CASSPLGTGINEKLFF
d_gene: TRBD1
j_gene: TRBJ1-4
abundance: large
v_gene: TRBV28

CDR3nt: TGTGCCAGCAGCGTCGATAGAAGTGACATTCAGTACTTC
CDR3aa: CASSVDRSDIQYF
d_gene: NA
j_gene: TRBJ2-4
abundance: medium-sized
v_gene: TRBV7-8

CDR3nt: TGTGCCAGCACCCAAGCTGTGGGGCGCGGAACTGAAGCTTTCTTT
CDR3aa: CASTQAVGRGTEAFF
d_gene: NA
j_gene: TRBJ1-1
abundance: few
v_gene: TRBV7-8

CDR3nt: TGCAGTTCCAATCCACTAGCGGGAGGGACAGATACGCAGTATTTT
CDR3aa: CSSNPLAGGTDTQYF
d_gene: TRBD2
j_gene: TRBJ2-3
abundance: NA
v_gene: TRBV20-1

CDR3nt: TGTGCCAGCAGCTTAGGGTTGCAGGGGGCTCAAGAGACCCAGTACTTC
CDR3aa: CASSLGLQGAQETQYF
d_gene: TRBD1
j_gene: TRBJ2-5
abundance: medium-sized
v_gene: TRBV11-2

CDR3nt: TGCAGTTCACTACTTTCCCGCACCGGGGAGCTGTTTTTT
CDR3aa: CSSLLSRTGELFF
d_gene: NA
j_gene: TRBJ2-2
abundance: NA
v_gene: TRBV20-1

CDR3nt: TGTGCCAGCAGTGTGTGGACAGGAGTCACTGAAGCTTTCTTT
CDR3aa: CASSVWTGVTEAFF
d_gene: TRBD1
j_gene: TRBJ1-1
abundance: NA
v_gene: TRBV2

CDR3nt: TGTGCCAGCACCTCCCTAAGGAGCACAGATACGCAGTATTTT
CDR3aa: CASTSLRSTDTQYF
d_gene: NA
j_gene: TRBJ2-3
abundance: few
v_gene: TRBV6-1

CDR3nt: TGTGCCAGCAGCCTATACTCCGGACAGACTTACGAGCAGTACTTC
CDR3aa: CASSLYSGQTYEQYF
d_gene: NA
j_gene: TRBJ2-7
abundance: medium-sized
v_gene: TRBV11-2

CDR3nt: TGTGCCAGCAGCTTATCAGGCAGGGGGAACACTGAAGCTTTCTTT
CDR3aa: CASSLSGRGNTEAFF
d_gene: NA
j_gene: TRBJ1-1
abundance: large
v_gene: TRBV7-3

CDR3nt: TGTGCCAGCAGACAGGGACAGGGGAGGGTCGGGGAGCAGTACTTC
CDR3aa: CASRQGQGRVGEQYF
d_gene: TRBD1
j_gene: TRBJ2-7
abundance: NA
v_gene: TRBV7-6

CDR3nt: TGTGCCAGCAGTTTCGGTGGTTCCCAGGACTTC
CDR3aa: CASSFGGSQDF
d_gene: NA
j_gene: TRBJ2-7
abundance: NA
v_gene: TRBV12-3/TRBV12-4

CDR3nt: TGTGCCAGCAGCGCCGGGACAGGACTCAACAATGAGCAGTTCTTC
CDR3aa: CASSAGTGLNNEQFF
d_gene: TRBD1
j_gene: TRBJ2-1
abundance: NA
v_gene: TRBV13

CDR3nt: TGCAGCGTCGCCGGGACAGGCCACACCGGGGAGCTGTTTTTT
CDR3aa: CSVAGTGHTGELFF
d_gene: TRBD1
j_gene: TRBJ2-2
abundance: few
v_gene: TRBV29-1

CDR3nt: TGTGCCTGGAGTGTGACAGTTGGAAACACCATATATTTT
CDR3aa: CAWSVTVGNTIYF
d_gene: NA
j_gene: TRBJ1-3
abundance: NA
v_gene: TRBV30